Presented here are 14 T cell receptor beta chains from one specimen sequenced in a study. TCRdb processed the 5' RACE reads anew with MiXCR; each CDR3 protein has one entry. This sample carries some 8,400 distinct CDR3 sequences, about 30% of them seen once, and the ten largest clones take approximately 5%. Sequenced: naive CD4+ T cells sorted from a lymph node. As to subset: naive CD4+ T cells, CD4+CD45RA+CD25-. These receptor sequences come from a female donor with breast cancer.

On this clonotype: A much larger clone differs from this one at a single base, so this may be a read error. This chain joins TRBV5-5 and TRBJ2-1; D not certain. CDR1 and CDR2 from the germline V gene are SGHKS and YYEKEE (reference sequence). The CDR3 spans 13 residues. The V gene lost 3 bases and the J gene lost 7 bases, with 11 bases spanning the gap. CDR3 DNA: TGTGCCAGCAGCTCGTTGACAATGAATGAGCAGTTCTTC. It translates to CASSSLTMNEQFF.

Many counts were recorded for this clonotype. This chain links TRBV6-4 with TRBJ1-2; 10 positions match TRBD1. CDR1 and CDR2 from the germline V gene are MRHNA and SNTAGT. This CDR3 has 14 amino acids. After removal of 3 bases from V and 7 bases from J, the junction contained 5 bases not matched to a gene. The CDR3 coding sequence is TGTGCCAGCAGTGAATCCGGGACAGGGGTTGGCTACACCTTC. It yields the protein CASSESGTGVGYTF.

On this clonotype itself: This could be a read error, since a much larger clone is one nucleotide away. The rearrangement uses TRBV29-1 and TRBJ2-1, with 7 nucleotides matching TRBD2. The CDR3 loop spans 15 amino acids. Germline CDR1 and CDR2: SQVTM and ANQGSEA. The CDR3: CSVEVGGSSYKEQFF. CDR3 in DNA: TGCAGCGTTGAAGTGGGAGGGAGCTCCTACAAGGAGCAGTTCTTC.

Comment on this clonotype: The junction does not match germline at one end; this may be a read error. The V gene is TRBV12-3 or TRBV12-4, the J gene TRBJ1-2; D is unclear. The CDR3 totals 14 residues. The CDR3 region is CASRPRLNNYGHTF. As DNA, the CDR3 is TGCGCCAGCAGACCTCGTTTGAATAACTATGGCCACACCTTC.

Judged by abundance, this clonotype is medium-sized. V gene TRBV20-1 combines with J gene TRBJ2-7; D may be TRBD2 (6 bases). The CDR3 is 14 amino acids. From germline, CDR1 is DFQATT and CDR2 SNEGSKA (reference sequence). V shed 7 bases and J shed 0 bases, with 16 bases lying between them. DNA of the CDR3: TGCAGTGGGGTGGGCGGGGTGAGCTCCTACGAGCAGTACTTC. It yields the protein CSGVGGVSSYEQYF.

Concerning this clonotype: Without the conserved terminal phenylalanine or tryptophan, this CDR3 likely stems from a read error. The chain links TRBV6-6 to TRBJ1-2; no reliable D call. The ends were cut back, 8 bases at V and 3 bases at J, with 25 bases in the middle. The V gene's germline CDR1 is MNHNY and CDR2 SVGAGI (reference sequence). There are 17 residues in the CDR3. The DNA of the CDR3 is TGTGCCAGCCCCTATCGACGGGTGAGGCAGGTTGACTATGGCTACACCTCC. Translation gives CASPYRRVRQVDYGYTS.

This clonotype is labeled medium-sized. The CDR3 nucleotides are TGTGCCACCAGCAGTAGTCCGGGACAGGGTTGGTACGAGCAGTACTTC. Its translation: CATSSSPGQGWYEQYF. The chain joins TRBV15 to TRBJ2-7, with TRBD1 identical over 9 bases. After removal of 3 bases from V and 4 bases from J, the junction contained 10 bases not matched to a gene. Per the germline V gene, CDR1 is LNHNV and CDR2 is YYDKDF (reference sequence). The CDR3 is made up of 16 amino acids.

In the case of this clonotype: Possible read error: a much larger clone is one base away. This chain joins TRBV3-1 and TRBJ2-4; D is possibly TRBD2 (7 bases). The germline V gene has CDR1 LGHDT and CDR2 YNNKEL (reference sequence). This CDR3 is 14 amino acids long. CDR3 protein: CVSSPGGPKNIQYF. The CDR3 nucleotides read TGTGTCAGCAGCCCGGGGGGCCCCAAAAACATTCAGTACTTC.

This clonotype is termed medium-sized (0.01 to 0.1%). One end of the junction is discordant with germline, which a read error may explain. The J gene is TRBJ2-1, the V gene TRBV11-2; 8 bases are a match to TRBD1. This CDR3 is built from 14 residues. The germline CDR1 and CDR2 sequences are SGHAT and FQNNGV. CDR3 sequence: CVSSRQGPYNEQFF. The CDR3 DNA reads TGTGTCAGCAGCCGACAGGGGCCCTACAATGAGCAGTTCTTC.

By frequency in the sample, this clonotype is medium-sized (0.01 to 0.1%). The gene calls are TRBV6-5 and TRBJ2-1, with D perhaps given as TRBD1 or TRBD2 (5 bases each). CDR1 and CDR2 from the germline V gene are MNHEY and SVGAGI. CDR3 size: 18 residues. The V gene lost 0 bases and the J gene lost 0 bases, with 15 bases spanning the gap. The CDR3 DNA reads TGTGCCAGCAGTTACTCCCTCCCTGGGACGGACTCCTACAATGAGCAGTTCTTC. This translates into CASSYSLPGTDSYNEQFF.

This clonotype has ten or more counts. The gene calls are TRBV5-1 and TRBJ2-6; 7 nucleotides line up with TRBD1. Germline-derived CDR1 and CDR2 are SGHRS and YFSETQ. This CDR3 comprises 16 residues. The V segment lost 3 bases and the J segment 1 base; nucleotides outside the gene matches: 4. The CDR3 region has the DNA TGCGCCAGCAGCTCGGGACAGCATTCTGGGGCCAACGTCCTGACTTTC. It yields the protein CASSSGQHSGANVLTF. The complete variable domain, with remaining parts taken from reference TRBV5-1 and TRBJ2-6, reads KAGVTQTPRYLIKTRGQQVTLSCSPISGHRSVSWYQQTPGQGLQFLFEYFSETQRNKGNFPGRFSGRQFSNSRSEMNVSTLELGDSALYLCASSSGQHSGANVLTFGAGSRLTVL.

The genes are TRBV11-2 and TRBJ1-1; D remains unclear. The CDR3 runs to 15 residues. V was cut by 1 base and J by 1 base, with 10 bases left in between. Germline loops: CDR1 SGHAT, CDR2 FQNNGV. This CDR3 reads CASSLVARPNTEAFF. The CDR3 bases are TGTGCCAGCAGCTTAGTCGCACGGCCGAACACTGAAGCTTTCTTT.

This clonotype was observed a few times. V gene TRBV24-1 combines with J gene TRBJ2-2; a possible D gene is TRBD1 (5 bases). Deletions cut 0 bases from V and 6 bases from J, with 7 bases between. Per germline, CDR1 KGHDR and CDR2 SFDVKD. This CDR3 is 14 amino acids long. The CDR3 loop reads CATSDLLGAGELFF. CDR3 in DNA: TGTGCCACCAGTGATTTGCTAGGGGCCGGGGAGCTGTTTTTT.

Ten or more counts support this clonotype. The chain employs TRBV20-1 and TRBJ2-4; 7 bases are a match to TRBD1. This CDR3 region has 15 residues. Germline assignment: CDR1 DFQATT and CDR2 SNEGSKA (reference sequence). Trimming at V came to 6 bases and at J to 0 bases, leaving 8 bases not matched to a gene. CDR3 sequence reads: CSATTGRLAKNIQYF. CDR3 nucleotide sequence: TGCAGTGCCACGACAGGGCGATTAGCCAAAAACATTCAGTACTTC.